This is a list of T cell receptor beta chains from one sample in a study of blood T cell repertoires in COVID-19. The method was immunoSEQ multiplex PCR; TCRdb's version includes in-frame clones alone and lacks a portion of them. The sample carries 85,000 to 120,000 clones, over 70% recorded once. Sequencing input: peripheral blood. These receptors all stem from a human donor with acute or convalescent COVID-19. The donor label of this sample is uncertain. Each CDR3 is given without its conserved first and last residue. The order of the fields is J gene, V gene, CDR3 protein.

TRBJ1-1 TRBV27 ASSSTGVTEAF
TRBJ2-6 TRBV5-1 ASSSSTRASGANVLT
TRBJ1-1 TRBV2 ASTATGTANTEAF
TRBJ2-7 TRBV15 ATSTSQAYEQY
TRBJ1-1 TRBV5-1 ASSLGSGWNTEAF
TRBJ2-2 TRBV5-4 ASSFRAGVSTGELF
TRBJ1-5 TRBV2 ASSPGINQPQH
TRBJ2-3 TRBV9 ASSAGQTGTQY
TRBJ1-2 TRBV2 ASRLQGSGYGYT
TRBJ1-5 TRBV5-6 ASSSTGYSNQPQH
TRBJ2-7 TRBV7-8 ASSPSGLVDEQY
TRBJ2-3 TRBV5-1 ASSLAAGALTDTQY
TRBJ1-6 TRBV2 ASSGRDRGRSPLH
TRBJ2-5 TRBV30 AWIGTGPETQY
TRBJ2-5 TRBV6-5 ASSYQRYNQETQY
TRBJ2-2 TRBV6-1 ASSAGGTIRAGELF
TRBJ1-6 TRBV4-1 ASSPGFSSYNSPLH
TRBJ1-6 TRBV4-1 ASSQDILGQSPLH
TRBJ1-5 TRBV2 ASRTGYHQPQH
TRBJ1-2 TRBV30 AWKRQNLYGYT
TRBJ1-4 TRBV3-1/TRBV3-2 ASSPTTTNEKLF
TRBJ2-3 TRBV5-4 ASSRDITDTQY
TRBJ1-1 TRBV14 ASSERGGGYTEAF
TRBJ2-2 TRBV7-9 ASSSRSQGDTGELF
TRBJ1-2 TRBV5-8 ASSLGPGNYGYT
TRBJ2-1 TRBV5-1 ASSLQTGGNEQF
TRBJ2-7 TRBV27 ASSLTFRQGYKQY
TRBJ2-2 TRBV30 AWSVGQGSTGELF
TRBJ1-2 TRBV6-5 ASSRDSRLYGYT
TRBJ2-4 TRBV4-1 ASSHLGLSPDKNIQY
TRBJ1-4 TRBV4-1 ASSQATGWINEKLF
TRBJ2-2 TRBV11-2 ASSLWANWGLGGELF
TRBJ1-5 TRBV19 ASSPLGDSNQPQH
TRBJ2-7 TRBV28 ASTPTGEGSYEQY
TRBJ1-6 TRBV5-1 ASSLDRVENNSPLH
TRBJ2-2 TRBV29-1 SARQGLIGELF
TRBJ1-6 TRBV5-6 ASSLFRQVSYNSPLH
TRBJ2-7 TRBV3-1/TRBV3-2 ASSPDRVRYYEQY
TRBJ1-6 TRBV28 ASSWTGSYNSPLH
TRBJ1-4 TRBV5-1 ASSLRGGVDEKLF
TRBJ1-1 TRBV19 ASRDSMNTEAF
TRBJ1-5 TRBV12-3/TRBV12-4 ASSHDRAQPQH
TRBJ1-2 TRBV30 AWSPRGLYGYT
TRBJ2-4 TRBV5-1 ASSFGQELAKNIQY
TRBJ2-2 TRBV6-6 ASSWDSTGELF
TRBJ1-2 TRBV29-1 SSFLANYGYT
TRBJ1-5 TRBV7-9 ASSSNREAYNNQPQH
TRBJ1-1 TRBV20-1 SASIPQGLRTPEAF
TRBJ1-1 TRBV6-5 ASRGTGTAF
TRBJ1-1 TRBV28 ASSSGDRDRRAF
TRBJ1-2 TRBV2 ASSGDRGSTYGYT
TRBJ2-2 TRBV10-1 ASSESPRWGDTGELF
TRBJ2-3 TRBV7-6 ASSLEPPSSTDTQY
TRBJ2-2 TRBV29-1 SVAGQGRDGELF